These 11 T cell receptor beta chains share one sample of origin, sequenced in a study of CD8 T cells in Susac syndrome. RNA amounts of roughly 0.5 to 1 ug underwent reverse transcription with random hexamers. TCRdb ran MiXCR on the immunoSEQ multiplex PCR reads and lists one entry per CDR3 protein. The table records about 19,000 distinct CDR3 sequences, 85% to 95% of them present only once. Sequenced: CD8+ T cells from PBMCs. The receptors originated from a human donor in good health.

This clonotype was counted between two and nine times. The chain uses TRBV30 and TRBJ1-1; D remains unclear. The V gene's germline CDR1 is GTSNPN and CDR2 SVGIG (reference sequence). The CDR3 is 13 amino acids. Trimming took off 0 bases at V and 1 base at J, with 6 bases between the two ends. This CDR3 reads CAWSVLTNTEAFF. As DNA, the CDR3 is TGTGCCTGGAGTGTCCTGACGAACACTGAAGCTTTCTTT.

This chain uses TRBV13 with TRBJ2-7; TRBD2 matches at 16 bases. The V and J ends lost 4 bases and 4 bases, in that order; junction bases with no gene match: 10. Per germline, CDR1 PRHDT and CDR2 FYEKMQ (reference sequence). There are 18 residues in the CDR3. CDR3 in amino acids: CASSSTGLAGGPSYEQYF. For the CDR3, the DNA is TGTGCCAGCAGCTCGACGGGACTAGCGGGAGGGCCAAGTTACGAGCAGTACTTC.

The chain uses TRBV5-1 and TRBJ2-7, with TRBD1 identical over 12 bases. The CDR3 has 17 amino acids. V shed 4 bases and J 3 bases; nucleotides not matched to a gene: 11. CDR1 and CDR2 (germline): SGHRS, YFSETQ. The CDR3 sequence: CASSRPGQGAGVYEQYF. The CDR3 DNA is TGCGCCAGCAGCCGGCCGGGACAGGGGGCTGGAGTCTACGAGCAGTACTTC.

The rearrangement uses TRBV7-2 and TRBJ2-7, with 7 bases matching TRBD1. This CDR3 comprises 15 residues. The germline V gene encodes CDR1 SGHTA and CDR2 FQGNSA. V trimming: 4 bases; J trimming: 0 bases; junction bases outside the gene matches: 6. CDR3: CASSYQGVGSYEQYF. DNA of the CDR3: TGTGCCAGCAGCTATCAGGGGGTTGGCTCCTACGAGCAGTACTTC. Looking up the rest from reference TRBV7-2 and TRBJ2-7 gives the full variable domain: GAGVSQSPSNKVTEKGKDVELRCDPISGHTALYWYRQSLGQGLEFLIYFQGNSAPDKSGLPSDRFSAERTGGSVSTLTIQRTQQEDSAVYLCASSYQGVGSYEQYFGPGTRLTVT.

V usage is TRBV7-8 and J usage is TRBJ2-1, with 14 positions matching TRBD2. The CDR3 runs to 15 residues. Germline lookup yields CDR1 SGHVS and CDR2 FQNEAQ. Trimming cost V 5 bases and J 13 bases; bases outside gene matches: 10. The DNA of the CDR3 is TGTGCCAGCAGCCCTACCTTGACTAGCGGGAGGGCTCAGTTCTTC. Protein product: CASSPTLTSGRAQFF. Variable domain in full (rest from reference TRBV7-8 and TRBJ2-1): GAGVSQSPRYKVAKRGQDVALRCDPISGHVSLFWYQQALGQGPEFLTYFQNEAQLDKSGLPSDRFFAERPEGSVSTLKIQRTQQEDSAVYLCASSPTLTSGRAQFFGPGTRLTVL.

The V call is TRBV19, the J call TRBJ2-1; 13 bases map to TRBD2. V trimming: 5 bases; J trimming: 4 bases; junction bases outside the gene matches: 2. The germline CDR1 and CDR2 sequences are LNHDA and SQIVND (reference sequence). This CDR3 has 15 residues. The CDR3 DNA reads TGTGCCAGTAGTCCGGGACTAGCGGGATACAATGAGCAGTTCTTC. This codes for CASSPGLAGYNEQFF.

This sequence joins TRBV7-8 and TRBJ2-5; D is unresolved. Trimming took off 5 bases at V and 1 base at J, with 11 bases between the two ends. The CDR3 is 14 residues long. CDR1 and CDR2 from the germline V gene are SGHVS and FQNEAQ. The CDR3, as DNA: TGTGCCAGCAGCCCCGGGTCGCCCCAAGAGACCCAGTACTTC. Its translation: CASSPGSPQETQYF.

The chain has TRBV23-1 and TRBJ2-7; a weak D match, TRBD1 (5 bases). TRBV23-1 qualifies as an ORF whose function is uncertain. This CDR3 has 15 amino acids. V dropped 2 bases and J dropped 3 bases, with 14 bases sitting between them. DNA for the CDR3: TGCGCCAGCAGTCAAGGGGCAGTCGGTCGCTACGAGCAGTACGTC. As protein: CASSQGAVGRYEQYV.

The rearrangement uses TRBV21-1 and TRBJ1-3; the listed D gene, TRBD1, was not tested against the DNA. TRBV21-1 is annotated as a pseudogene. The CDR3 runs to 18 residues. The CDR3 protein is CASSTLGGQGADGNTIYF. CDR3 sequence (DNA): TGTGCCAGCAGCACCCTGGGGGGACAGGGGGCAGATGGAAACACCATATATTTT.

CDR3 DNA: TGTGCCAGCAGTTACCGACACCTGGGACAGTCTTACAATGAGCAGTTCTTC. It yields the protein CASSYRHLGQSYNEQFF. The chain is built from TRBV6-5 and TRBJ2-1, with 7 bases aligning to TRBD1. V was clipped by 2 bases and J by 4 bases; unmatched bases: 11. Per germline, CDR1 MNHEY and CDR2 SVGAGI. CDR3 length: 17 amino acids.

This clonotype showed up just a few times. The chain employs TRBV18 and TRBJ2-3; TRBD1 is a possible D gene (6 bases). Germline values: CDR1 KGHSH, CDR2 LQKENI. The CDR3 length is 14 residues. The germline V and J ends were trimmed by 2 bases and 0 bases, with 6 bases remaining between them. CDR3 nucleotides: TGTGCCAGCTCACCAACAGGGAGCACAGATACGCAGTATTTT. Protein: CASSPTGSTDTQYF.